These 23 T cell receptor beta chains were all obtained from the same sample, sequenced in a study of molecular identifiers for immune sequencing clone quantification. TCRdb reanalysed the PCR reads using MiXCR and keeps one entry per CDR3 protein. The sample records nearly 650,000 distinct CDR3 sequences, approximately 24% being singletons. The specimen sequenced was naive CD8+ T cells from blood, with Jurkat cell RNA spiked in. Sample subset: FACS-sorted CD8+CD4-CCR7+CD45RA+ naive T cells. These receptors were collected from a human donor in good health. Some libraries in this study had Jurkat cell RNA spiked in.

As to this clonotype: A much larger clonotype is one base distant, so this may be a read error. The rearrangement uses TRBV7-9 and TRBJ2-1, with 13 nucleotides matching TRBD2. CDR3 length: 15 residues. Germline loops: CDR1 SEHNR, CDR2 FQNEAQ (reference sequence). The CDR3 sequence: CASSGTSGDYNEQIF. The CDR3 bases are TGTGCCAGCTCCGGGACTAGCGGGGATTACAATGAGCAGATCTTC.

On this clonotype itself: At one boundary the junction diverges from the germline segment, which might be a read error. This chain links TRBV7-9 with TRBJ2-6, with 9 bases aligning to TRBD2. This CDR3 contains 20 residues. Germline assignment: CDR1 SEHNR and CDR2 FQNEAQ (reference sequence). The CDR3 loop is CASSETLAGHTRSGANVLAF. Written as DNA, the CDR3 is TGTGCCAGCAGCGAAACACTAGCGGGTCATACTCGCTCTGGGGCCAACGTCCTGGCTTTC.

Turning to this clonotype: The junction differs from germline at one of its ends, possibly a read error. CDR3 sequence (DNA): TGTGCCAGTAGTGCGCCCCCCCCCTACGAGCAGTCCTTC. It translates to CASSAPPPYEQSF. The chain is built from TRBV19 and TRBJ2-7; D not resolved. The CDR3 length is 13 residues. The germline V gene encodes CDR1 LNHDA and CDR2 SQIVND (reference sequence).

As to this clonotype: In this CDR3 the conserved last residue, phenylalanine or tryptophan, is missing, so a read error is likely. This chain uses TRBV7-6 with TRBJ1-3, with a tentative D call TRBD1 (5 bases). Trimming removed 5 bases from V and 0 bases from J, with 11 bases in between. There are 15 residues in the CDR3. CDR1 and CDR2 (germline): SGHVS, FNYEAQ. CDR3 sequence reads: CASSPVQGSGNTIYL. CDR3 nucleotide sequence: TGTGCCAGCAGCCCGGTTCAGGGCTCTGGAAACACCATATATCTT.

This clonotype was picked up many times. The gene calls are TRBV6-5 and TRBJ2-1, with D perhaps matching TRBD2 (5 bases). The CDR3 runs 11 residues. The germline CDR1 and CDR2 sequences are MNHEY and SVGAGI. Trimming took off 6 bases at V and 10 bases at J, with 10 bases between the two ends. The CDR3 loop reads CASRESGEQFF. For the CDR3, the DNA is TGTGCCAGCAGAGAAAGCGGAGAGCAGTTCTTC.

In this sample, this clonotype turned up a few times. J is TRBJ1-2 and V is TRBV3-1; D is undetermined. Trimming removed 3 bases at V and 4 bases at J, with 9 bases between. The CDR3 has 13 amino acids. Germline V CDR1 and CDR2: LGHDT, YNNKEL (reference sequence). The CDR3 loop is CASSQEFIYGYTF. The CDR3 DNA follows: TGTGCCAGCAGCCAGGAGTTCATCTATGGCTACACCTTC.

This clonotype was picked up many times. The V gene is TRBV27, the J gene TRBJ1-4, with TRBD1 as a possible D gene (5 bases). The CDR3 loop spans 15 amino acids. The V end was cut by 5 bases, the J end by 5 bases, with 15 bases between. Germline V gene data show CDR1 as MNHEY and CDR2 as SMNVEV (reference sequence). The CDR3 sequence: CASSPLGHKNEKLFF. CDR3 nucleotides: TGTGCCAGCAGTCCCCTCGGACACAAGAATGAAAAACTGTTTTTT.

CDR3 DNA sequence: TGTGCCAGCAGCTTAGGTTCAGGGGGAATAAGCCCAGCTACGCAGTATTTT. It codes for CASSLGSGGISPATQYF. The rearrangement links TRBV7-8 to TRBJ2-3, with TRBD1 matching 7 bases. Germline trimming cut 1 base from V and 8 bases from J; bases unmatched to any gene: 15. There are 17 residues in the CDR3. CDR1 SGHVS and CDR2 FQNEAQ come from the germline V gene. The full variable domain, its missing parts supplied by reference TRBV7-8 and TRBJ2-3, is GAGVSQSPRYKVAKRGQDVALRCDPISGHVSLFWYQQALGQGPEFLTYFQNEAQLDKSGLPSDRFFAERPEGSVSTLKIQRTQQEDSAVYLCASSLGSGGISPATQYFGPGTRLTVL.

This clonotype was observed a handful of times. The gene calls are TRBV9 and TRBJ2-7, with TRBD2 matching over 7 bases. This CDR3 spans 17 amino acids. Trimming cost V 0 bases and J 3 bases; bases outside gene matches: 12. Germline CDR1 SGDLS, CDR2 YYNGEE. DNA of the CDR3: TGTGCCAGCAGCGTAGGAATGGTGACGGGGGGAAACTACGAGCAGTACTTC. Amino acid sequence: CASSVGMVTGGNYEQYF.

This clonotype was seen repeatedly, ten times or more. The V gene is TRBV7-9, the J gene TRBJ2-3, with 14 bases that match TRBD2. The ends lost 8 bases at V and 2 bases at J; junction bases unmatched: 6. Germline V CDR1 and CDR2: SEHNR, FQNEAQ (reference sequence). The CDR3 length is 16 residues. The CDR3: CASSGTSGRDTDTQYF. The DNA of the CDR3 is TGTGCCAGCTCCGGGACTAGCGGGAGAGACACAGATACGCAGTATTTT.

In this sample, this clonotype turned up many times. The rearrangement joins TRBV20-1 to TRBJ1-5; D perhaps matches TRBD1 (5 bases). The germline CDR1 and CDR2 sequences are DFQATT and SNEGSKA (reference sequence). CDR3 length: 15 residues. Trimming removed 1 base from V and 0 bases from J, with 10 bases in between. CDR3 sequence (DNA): TGCAGTGCTAGAGGGGGACGGTATAGCAATCAGCCCCAGCATTTT. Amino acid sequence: CSARGGRYSNQPQHF.

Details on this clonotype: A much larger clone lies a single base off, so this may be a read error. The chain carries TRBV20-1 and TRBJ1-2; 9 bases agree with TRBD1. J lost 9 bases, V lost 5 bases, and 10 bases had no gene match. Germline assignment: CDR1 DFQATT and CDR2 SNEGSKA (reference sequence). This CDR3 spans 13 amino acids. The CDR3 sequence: CSAFLDRGLRYTF. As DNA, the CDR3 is TGCAGTGCTTTTCTGGACAGGGGATTGCGCTACACCTTC.

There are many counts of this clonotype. Here the CDR3 reads CASSPTLTGAGYTF. The CDR3 DNA reads TGTGCCAGCAGCCCAACTTTGACAGGGGCTGGCTACACCTTC. The chain employs TRBV14 and TRBJ1-2; 8 bases line up with TRBD1. CDR1 and CDR2 (germline): SGHDN, FVKESK. This CDR3 has 14 amino acids. V was pared by 4 bases and J by 7 bases, with 8 bases of the junction left unmatched.

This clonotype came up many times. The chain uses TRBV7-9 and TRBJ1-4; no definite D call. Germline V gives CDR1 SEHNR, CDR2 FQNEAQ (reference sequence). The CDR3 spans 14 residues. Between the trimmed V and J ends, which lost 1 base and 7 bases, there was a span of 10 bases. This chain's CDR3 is CASSLEYQREKLFF. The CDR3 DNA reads TGTGCCAGCAGCTTAGAATATCAGCGTGAAAAACTGTTTTTT.

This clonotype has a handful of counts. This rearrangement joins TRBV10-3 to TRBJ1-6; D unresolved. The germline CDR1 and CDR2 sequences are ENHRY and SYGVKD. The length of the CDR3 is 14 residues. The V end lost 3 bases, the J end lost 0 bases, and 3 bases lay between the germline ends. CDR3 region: CAISDSSYNSPLHF. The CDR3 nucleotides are TGTGCCATCAGTGACAGCTCCTATAATTCACCCCTCCACTTT.

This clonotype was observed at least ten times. CDR3 nucleotides: TGCGCCAGCAGCCTGACAGGGAGTCCCTACGAGCAGTACTTC. It translates to CASSLTGSPYEQYF. The chain combines TRBV5-1 with TRBJ2-7; 7 bases match TRBD1. CDR3 size: 14 residues. Germline V gives CDR1 SGHRS, CDR2 YFSETQ. J lost 2 bases, V lost 4 bases, and 6 bases had no gene match.

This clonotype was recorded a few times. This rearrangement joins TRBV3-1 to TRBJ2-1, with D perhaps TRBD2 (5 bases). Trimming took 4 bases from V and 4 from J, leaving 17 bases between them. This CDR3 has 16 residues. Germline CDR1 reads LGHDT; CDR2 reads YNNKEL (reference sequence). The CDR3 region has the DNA TGTGCCAGCAGCCCTAATGCGAGGTCGGGATACAATGAGCAGTTCTTC. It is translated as CASSPNARSGYNEQFF.

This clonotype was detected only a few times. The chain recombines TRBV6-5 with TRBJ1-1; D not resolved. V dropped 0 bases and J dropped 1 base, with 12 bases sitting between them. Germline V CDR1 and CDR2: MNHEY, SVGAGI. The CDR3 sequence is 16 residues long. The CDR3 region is CASSYSIPIPNTEAFF. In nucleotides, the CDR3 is TGTGCCAGCAGTTACTCGATCCCCATTCCGAACACTGAAGCTTTCTTT.

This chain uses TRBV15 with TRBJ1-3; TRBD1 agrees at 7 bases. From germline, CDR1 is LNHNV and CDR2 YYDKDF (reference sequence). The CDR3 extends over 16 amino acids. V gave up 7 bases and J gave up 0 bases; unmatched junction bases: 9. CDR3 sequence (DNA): TGTGCCACCACCTCCGGGACAGAGAGCTCTGGAAACACCATATATTTT. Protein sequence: CATTSGTESSGNTIYF. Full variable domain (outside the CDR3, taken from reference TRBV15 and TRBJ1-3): DAMVIQNPRYQVTQFGKPVTLSCSQTLNHNVMYWYQQKSSQAPKLLFHYYDKDFNNEADTPDNFQSRRPNTSFCFLDIRSPGLGDTAMYLCATTSGTESSGNTIYFGEGSWLTVV.

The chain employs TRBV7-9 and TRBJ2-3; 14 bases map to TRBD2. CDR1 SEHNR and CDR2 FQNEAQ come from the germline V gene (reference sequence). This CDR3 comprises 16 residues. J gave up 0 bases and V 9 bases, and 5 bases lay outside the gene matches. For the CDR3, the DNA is TGTGCCAGTCGGGGACTAGCGGGAGCTAGCACAGATACGCAGTATTTT. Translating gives CASRGLAGASTDTQYF.

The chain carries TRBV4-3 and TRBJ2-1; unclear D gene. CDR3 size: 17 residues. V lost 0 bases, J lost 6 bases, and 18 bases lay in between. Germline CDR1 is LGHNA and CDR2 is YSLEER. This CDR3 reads CASSQDLQAPLLNEQFF. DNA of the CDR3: TGCGCCAGCAGCCAAGATCTGCAGGCTCCCCTCCTCAATGAGCAGTTCTTC.

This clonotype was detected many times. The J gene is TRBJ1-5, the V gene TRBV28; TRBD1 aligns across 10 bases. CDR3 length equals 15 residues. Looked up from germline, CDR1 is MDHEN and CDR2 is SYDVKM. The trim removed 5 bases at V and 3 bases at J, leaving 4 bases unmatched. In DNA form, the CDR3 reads TGTGCCAGCAGTCTCGGGACAGGGGTCAATCAGCCCCAGCATTTT. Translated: CASSLGTGVNQPQHF.

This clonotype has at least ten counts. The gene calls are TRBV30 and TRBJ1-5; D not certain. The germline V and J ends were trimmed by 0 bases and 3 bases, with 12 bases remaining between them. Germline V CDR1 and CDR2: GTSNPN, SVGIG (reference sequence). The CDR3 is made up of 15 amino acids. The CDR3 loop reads CAWSVLFGDNQPQHF. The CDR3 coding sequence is TGTGCCTGGAGTGTACTATTTGGTGACAATCAGCCCCAGCATTTT. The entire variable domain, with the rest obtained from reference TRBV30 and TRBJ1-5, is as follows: SQTIHQWPATLVQPVGSPLSLECTVEGTSNPNLYWYRQAAGRGLQLLFYSVGIGQISSEVPQNLSASRPQDRQFILSSKKLLLSDSGFYLCAWSVLFGDNQPQHFGDGTRLSIL.